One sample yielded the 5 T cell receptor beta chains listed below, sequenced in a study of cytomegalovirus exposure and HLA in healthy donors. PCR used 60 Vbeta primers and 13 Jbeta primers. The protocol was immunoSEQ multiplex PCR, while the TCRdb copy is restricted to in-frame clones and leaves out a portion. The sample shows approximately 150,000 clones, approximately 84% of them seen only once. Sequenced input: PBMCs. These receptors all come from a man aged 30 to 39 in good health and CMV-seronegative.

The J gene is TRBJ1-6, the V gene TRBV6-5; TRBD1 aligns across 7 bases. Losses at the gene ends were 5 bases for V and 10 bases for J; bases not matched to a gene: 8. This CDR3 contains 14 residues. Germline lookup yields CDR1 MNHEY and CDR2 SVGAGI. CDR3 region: CASSPTGAGSPLHF. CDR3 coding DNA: TGTGCCAGCAGTCCTACAGGGGCTGGGTCACCCCTCCACTTT.

CDR3 sequence: CASSPLGQGAYEQYF. The CDR3, as DNA: TGCGCCAGCAGCCCGCTTGGACAGGGGGCTTACGAGCAGTACTTC. V and J are TRBV5-1 and TRBJ2-7; TRBD1 matches at 11 bases. This CDR3 region has 15 residues. J was trimmed by 4 bases and V by 4 bases; bases with no gene match: 7. Per germline, CDR1 SGHRS and CDR2 YFSETQ. Full variable domain (rest looked up from reference TRBV5-1 and TRBJ2-7): KAGVTQTPRYLIKTRGQQVTLSCSPISGHRSVSWYQQTPGQGLQFLFEYFSETQRNKGNFPGRFSGRQFSNSRSEMNVSTLELGDSALYLCASSPLGQGAYEQYFGPGTRLTVT.

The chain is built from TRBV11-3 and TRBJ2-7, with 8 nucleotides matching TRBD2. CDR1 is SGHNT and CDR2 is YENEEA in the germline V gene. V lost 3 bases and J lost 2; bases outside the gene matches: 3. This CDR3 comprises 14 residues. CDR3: CASSFERGPYEQYF. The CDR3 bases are TGTGCCAGCAGCTTCGAGCGGGGGCCCTACGAGCAGTACTTC.

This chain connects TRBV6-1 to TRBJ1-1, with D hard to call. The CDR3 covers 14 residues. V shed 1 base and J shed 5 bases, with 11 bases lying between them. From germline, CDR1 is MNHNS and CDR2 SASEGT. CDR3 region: CASSEVRLTTEAFF. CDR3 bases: TGTGCCAGCAGTGAAGTCAGGTTGACGACTGAAGCTTTCTTT.

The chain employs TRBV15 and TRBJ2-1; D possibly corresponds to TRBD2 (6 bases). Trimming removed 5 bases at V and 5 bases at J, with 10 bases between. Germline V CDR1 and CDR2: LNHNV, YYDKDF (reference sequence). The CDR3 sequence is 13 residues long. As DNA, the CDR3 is TGTGCCACCAGCGAGGGACTGGACAATGAGCAGTTCTTC. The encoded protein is CATSEGLDNEQFF.